The present TCR beta chain was sequenced within a study of Tregs in tolerant kidney transplant recipients. Study outcomes and limitations: Tregs expanded with activated donor B cells seemed most donor-specific.

Recipients received nonmyeloablative bone marrow transplants from related graft donors, with transient mixed chimerism. Unstimulated Tregs (CD4+CD25+CD127-) and CD4+CD25- non-Tregs were sorted from PBMCs. As to this clone: Its antigen is undetermined.

Some clones are missing from TCRdb's copy, which holds only in-frame ones; the method was immunoSEQ multiplex PCR. The sample contains about 81,000 clones, more than 85% of which appear only once. Between the trimmed V and J ends, which lost 2 bases and 2 bases, there was a span of 8 bases. The length of the CDR3 is 14 residues. Germline lookup yields CDR1 SSHAT and CDR2 FNYEAQ (reference sequence). This specimen was CD4+ T cells from blood (PBMCs), taken 24 months after the transplant. The J gene is TRBJ2-3, the V gene TRBV7-7; D may be TRBD1 (5 bases). The TCR originated in a human patient who received a combined kidney and bone marrow transplant. Some T cells may be the graft donor's. The CDR3 region has the DNA TGTGCCAGCAGCTTAATAGGGGCCACAGATACGCAGTATTTT. Amino acid sequence: CASSLIGATDTQYF.